The 26 T cell receptor beta chains in this list originate from one sample, sequenced in a study of CD8 T cells in ankylosing spondylitis. Each CDR3 protein gets one entry after TCRdb re-called the 5' RACE reads with MiXCR. The sample includes 200,000 to 250,000 distinct CDR3 sequences, around 8% seen only once; the top ten take 4% to 5%. Sequenced: blood, either unsorted or a sorted T cell fraction (not recorded which). The source of these receptors is a female donor with ankylosing spondylitis or in good health (not recorded which).

The chain is built from TRBV28 and TRBJ2-7, with 10 bases lining up with TRBD1. V lost 5 bases, J lost 9 bases, and 13 bases stayed unmatched. The CDR3 extends over 15 amino acids. Germline V gives CDR1 MDHEN, CDR2 SYDVKM. In nucleotides, the CDR3 is TGTGCCAGCAGTAACCGGGACAGGGGACTGTTCGGGCAGTACTTC. Protein product: CASSNRDRGLFGQYF.

The chain joins TRBV10-3 to TRBJ1-6; 10 bases fit TRBD1. Losses at the gene ends were 8 bases for V and 0 bases for J; bases not matched to a gene: 4. In germline, CDR1 is ENHRY, CDR2 SYGVKD. CDR3 length: 16 residues. CDR3 bases: TGTGCCATCCGGGACAGGGGAAGCTCCTATAATTCACCCCTCCACTTT. Translation gives CAIRDRGSSYNSPLHF.

Remarks on this clonotype: At one end the junction does not follow the germline gene, possibly because of a read error. This chain connects TRBV5-1 to TRBJ1-1; tentative D call: TRBD1 (5 bases). The V gene's germline CDR1 is SGHRS and CDR2 YFSETQ. The CDR3 sequence is 12 residues long. The CDR3 sequence: CTSSLGGAEAFF. In nucleotides, the CDR3 is TGCACCAGCAGCTTGGGGGGGGCTGAAGCTTTCTTT. Filled out from reference TRBV5-1 and TRBJ1-1, the complete variable domain reads KAGVTQTPRYLIKTRGQQVTLSCSPISGHRSVSWYQQTPGQGLQFLFEYFSETQRNKGNFPGRFSGRQFSNSRSEMNVSTLELGDSALYLCTSSLGGAEAFFGQGTRLTVV.

This clonotype occurred many times. This chain connects TRBV7-2 to TRBJ2-5; TRBD1 matches 7 bases. This CDR3 comprises 14 residues. Unmatched junction bases numbered 5, after V lost 6 bases and J lost 1 base. Per the germline V gene, CDR1 is SGHTA and CDR2 is FQGNSA. CDR3 bases: TGTGCCAGCAGTCAACCAGGGGGCCAAGAGACCCAGTACTTC. This gives the protein CASSQPGGQETQYF. Full variable domain (remainder filled in from reference TRBV7-2 and TRBJ2-5): GAGVSQSPSNKVTEKGKDVELRCDPISGHTALYWYRQSLGQGLEFLIYFQGNSAPDKSGLPSDRFSAERTGGSVSTLTIQRTQQEDSAVYLCASSQPGGQETQYFGPGTRLLVL.

This clonotype has a handful of counts. This chain links TRBV19 with TRBJ1-5; TRBD1 is a possible D gene (6 bases). This CDR3 region has 16 residues. The germline V and J ends were trimmed by 5 bases and 4 bases, with 18 bases remaining between them. Germline assignment: CDR1 LNHDA and CDR2 SQIVND (reference sequence). The CDR3 nucleotides read TGTGCCAGTAGTCCCCGGGAACAGGGCCCGAATCAGCCCCAGCATTTT. This codes for CASSPREQGPNQPQHF.

This clonotype was detected a few times. The chain has TRBV12-3 or TRBV12-4 and TRBJ2-3; tentative D call: TRBD1 (5 bases). With 6 bases removed from V and 7 bases from J, the gap between germline ends came to 20 bases. The CDR3 spans 15 residues. This CDR3 reads CASSAGYGFGYTQYF. CDR3 DNA sequence: TGTGCCAGCAGCGCAGGGTATGGATTCGGTTATACGCAGTATTTT.

The rearrangement links TRBV30 to TRBJ2-2, with D possibly matching TRBD2 (6 bases). Germline CDR1 is GTSNPN and CDR2 is SVGIG (reference sequence). This CDR3 comprises 15 residues. The germline V and J ends were trimmed by 4 bases and 1 base, with 13 bases remaining between them. Here the CDR3 reads CAWTGDLGNTGELFF. The DNA of the CDR3 is TGTGCCTGGACCGGGGACTTAGGGAACACCGGGGAGCTGTTTTTT.

This clonotype was counted ten times or more. The V call is TRBV20-1, the J call TRBJ2-7; possibly TRBD2 for D (6 bases). Per the germline V gene, CDR1 is DFQATT and CDR2 is SNEGSKA (reference sequence). The germline V and J ends were trimmed by 3 bases and 0 bases, with 18 bases remaining between them. The CDR3 spans 16 residues. CDR3 nucleotide sequence: TGCAGTGCTAGTGTCCCCCGCGGGACGGTCTCCTACGAGCAGTACTTC. This sequence encodes CSASVPRGTVSYEQYF.

The sample holds many counts of this clonotype. The chain joins TRBV12-3 or TRBV12-4 to TRBJ1-2, with D possibly TRBD1 on 6 matching bases. The CDR3 has 11 residues. With 9 bases removed from V and 3 bases from J, the gap between germline ends came to 8 bases. The CDR3 sequence: CASYRDYGYTF. In DNA, the CDR3 is TGTGCCAGTTACAGGGACTATGGCTACACCTTC.

The chain combines TRBV5-5 with TRBJ2-1, with 8 bases aligning to TRBD2. This CDR3 comprises 18 residues. Germline assignment: CDR1 SGHKS and CDR2 YYEKEE (reference sequence). After removal of 0 bases from V and 6 bases from J, the junction contained 14 bases not matched to a gene. CDR3 bases: TGTGCCAGCAGCTTGGCCCGGAAGCGGGAGAAGGACGGCAATGAGCAGTTCTTC. Protein product: CASSLARKREKDGNEQFF.

This rearrangement joins TRBV6-2 or TRBV6-3 to TRBJ2-7, with no clear D. V was trimmed by 7 bases and J by 2 bases, leaving 6 bases between them. Germline-derived CDR1 and CDR2 are MNHEY and SVGEGT. The CDR3 is made up of 11 amino acids. CDR3 loop: CASILAYEQYF. Written as DNA, the CDR3 is TGTGCCAGCATTTTAGCCTACGAGCAGTACTTC.

This clonotype was detected many times. The gene calls are TRBV20-1 and TRBJ2-7, with 11 bases that match TRBD2. The CDR3 spans 15 residues. CDR1 is DFQATT and CDR2 is SNEGSKA in the germline V gene (reference sequence). V dropped 6 bases and J dropped 4; count of bases not matched to a gene: 11. The CDR3: CSAPKVTSGTYEQYF. DNA of the CDR3: TGCAGTGCCCCTAAAGTGACTAGCGGGACTTACGAGCAGTACTTC.

A remark on this clonotype: A read error may explain this, as a much larger clone is one base away. The chain combines TRBV6-2 or TRBV6-3 with TRBJ2-2; the D gene could be TRBD1 or TRBD2 (5 bases each). Germline V CDR1 and CDR2: MNHEY, SVGEGT. This CDR3 is 16 amino acids long. DNA of the CDR3: TGTACCAGCAGTTCCGAGGGGAGCGCGAACACCGGGGAGCTGTTTTTT. The encoded protein is CTSSSEGSANTGELFF.

This clonotype was recorded many times. This chain uses TRBV2 with TRBJ2-7; D uncertain. Trimming stripped 7 bases from V and 7 bases from J, with 5 bases between. The CDR3 has 9 residues. CDR1 and CDR2 (germline): SNHLY, FYNNEI. CDR3 nucleotides: TGTGCCAGCAATACGGAGCAGTACTTC. Its translation is CASNTEQYF. The whole variable domain, filled in from reference TRBV2 and TRBJ2-7, reads EPEVTQTPSHQVTQMGQEVILRCVPISNHLYFYWYRQILGQKVEFLVSFYNNEISEKSEIFDDQFSVERPDGSNFTLKIRSTKLEDSAMYFCASNTEQYFGPGTRLTVT.

This clonotype was observed many times. The J gene is TRBJ1-3, the V gene TRBV20-1, with D perhaps TRBD1 (6 bases). The CDR3 covers 13 residues. Trimming stripped 5 bases from V and 2 bases from J, with 10 bases between. Per the germline V gene, CDR1 is DFQATT and CDR2 is SNEGSKA (reference sequence). The CDR3 loop is CSASRTAGNTIYF. CDR3 sequence (DNA): TGCAGTGCTTCCAGGACAGCTGGAAACACCATATATTTT.

This clonotype was detected ten times or more. The chain is built from TRBV28 and TRBJ1-4, with TRBD1 matching over 8 bases. The V and J ends lost 4 bases and 6 bases, in that order; junction bases with no gene match: 10. Per the germline V gene, CDR1 is MDHEN and CDR2 is SYDVKM. The CDR3 runs to 16 residues. Here the CDR3 reads CASSSLGQDVYEKLFF. In DNA form, the CDR3 reads TGTGCCAGCAGTTCCCTGGGACAGGATGTATATGAAAAACTGTTTTTT.

There are many counts of this clonotype. This chain joins TRBV4-3 and TRBJ2-7; 9 bases are a match to TRBD2. The trim removed 6 bases at V and 0 bases at J, leaving 9 bases unmatched. The CDR3 has 16 residues. Germline CDR1 and CDR2: LGHNA and YSLEER. The CDR3 protein is CASRKTASGNSYEQYF. The CDR3 DNA follows: TGCGCCAGCAGAAAAACGGCTAGCGGGAACTCCTACGAGCAGTACTTC.

The gene calls are TRBV3-1 and TRBJ2-2; 7 bases are a match to TRBD2. The CDR3 has 15 residues. The V gene's germline CDR1 is LGHDT and CDR2 YNNKEL (reference sequence). Unmatched junction bases numbered 6, after V lost 4 bases and J lost 4 bases. This CDR3 is CASSLTGRATGELFF. The CDR3 DNA sequence: TGTGCCAGCAGCCTTACTGGGAGGGCCACCGGGGAGCTGTTTTTT.

This clonotype has at least ten counts. In DNA form, the CDR3 reads TGCAGTGCCAGTCGTTTCACGGACTATAACGAGCAGTACTTC. This sequence encodes CSASRFTDYNEQYF. The chain employs TRBV20-1 and TRBJ2-7; a weak D match, TRBD2 (6 bases). Germline loops: CDR1 DFQATT, CDR2 SNEGSKA (reference sequence). The germline V and J ends were trimmed by 6 bases and 5 bases, with 20 bases remaining between them. The CDR3 runs to 14 residues.

The sample holds many counts of this clonotype. The chain links TRBV20-1 to TRBJ2-1; D is ambiguous. V lost 5 bases, J lost 12 bases, and 14 bases lay in between. CDR1 and CDR2 (germline): DFQATT, SNEGSKA (reference sequence). There are 11 residues in the CDR3. The CDR3 bases are TGCAGTGCTGGATTAGTAACCTGGCAGTTCTTC. Protein: CSAGLVTWQFF.

This clonotype has ten or more counts. This CDR3 reads CASSPGTENNEQFF. In DNA form, the CDR3 reads TGTGCCAGCAGTCCCGGGACAGAAAACAATGAGCAGTTCTTC. This chain uses TRBV12-3 or TRBV12-4 with TRBJ2-1, with 7 bases matching TRBD1. There are 14 residues in the CDR3. The ends lost 5 bases at V and 5 bases at J; junction bases unmatched: 6.

This clonotype was recorded many times. The chain carries TRBV20-1 and TRBJ1-2; perhaps TRBD1 as D (5 bases). Germline lookup yields CDR1 DFQATT and CDR2 SNEGSKA (reference sequence). The CDR3 loop spans 13 amino acids. V was cut by 3 bases and J by 0 bases, with 8 bases left in between. The CDR3 nucleotides are TGCAGTGCTAGGGGGGAGGCTAACTATGGCTACACCTTC. Translated: CSARGEANYGYTF.

This clonotype appeared many times. V and J are TRBV5-1 and TRBJ2-2; weak D call: TRBD1 (6 bases). The CDR3 is made up of 13 amino acids. The V end was cut by 5 bases, the J end by 5 bases, with 10 bases between. Germline CDR1 is SGHRS and CDR2 is YFSETQ. The CDR3, as DNA: TGCGCCAGCAGATCAGGGGTGACCGGGGAGCTGTTTTTT. The encoded protein is CASRSGVTGELFF.

V gene TRBV22-1 combines with J gene TRBJ2-7. TRBV22-1 is listed as a pseudogene. The CDR3 totals 8 residues. The CDR3 is CPGDEQYF. CDR3 in DNA: TGTCCTGGGGACGAGCAGTACTTC.

This clonotype was observed many times. This chain links TRBV7-9 with TRBJ2-7, with 10 bases matching TRBD2. The CDR3 spans 15 residues. Germline V gives CDR1 SEHNR, CDR2 FQNEAQ (reference sequence). J was trimmed by 0 bases and V by 5 bases; bases with no gene match: 4. CDR3 sequence (DNA): TGTGCCAGCAGCGTCCCTAGCGGGAGCTCCTACGAGCAGTACTTC. Its translation is CASSVPSGSSYEQYF.

This clonotype was observed at least ten times. The chain joins TRBV18 to TRBJ2-3; 9 positions agree with TRBD2. The CDR3 has 17 residues. V gave up 0 bases and J gave up 6 bases; unmatched junction bases: 10. Germline loops: CDR1 KGHSH, CDR2 LQKENI. The CDR3 is CASSPPVGQREEDTQYF. In DNA, the CDR3 is TGTGCCAGCTCACCACCAGTCGGTCAGCGGGAGGAGGATACGCAGTATTTT.